The 15 T cell receptor beta chains presented below share a single source sample, sequenced in a study of T cells in Graves' hyperthyroidism and ophthalmopathy. Amplified TCR beta CDR3 regions derived from RNA transcripts. The TCR CDR3 was amplified in a first-round RT-PCR using the HTBI primer set. Using its own MiXCR run on the multiplex PCR reads, TCRdb lists one record per CDR3 protein. The repertoire holds 250,000 or so distinct CDR3 sequences, with roughly 15% as singletons. Sequenced input: blood. These receptors all stem from a woman in her forties or fifties with Graves' hyperthyroidism that later progressed to Graves' ophthalmopathy.

Many counts were recorded for this clonotype. The CDR3 DNA follows: TGTGCCAGCAGTGGTCGAGGGGAAGTGAAGCCCCAGCATTTT. Translation: CASSGRGEVKPQHF. This chain links TRBV2 with TRBJ1-5, with D possibly matching TRBD1 (5 bases). Germline V lookup: CDR1 SNHLY, CDR2 FYNNEI. CDR3 length: 14 amino acids. Trimming shortened V by 4 bases and J by 8 bases, and 15 bases separated the two germline ends.

This clonotype is labeled as medium-sized. J is TRBJ1-5 and V is TRBV28; 7 nucleotides match TRBD1. The CDR3 sequence is 16 residues long. In germline, CDR1 is MDHEN, CDR2 SYDVKM. J was trimmed by 1 base and V by 6 bases; bases with no gene match: 9. CDR3 region: CASRIPPRGSNQPQHF. The CDR3 DNA reads TGTGCCAGCAGAATCCCCCCCAGGGGGAGCAATCAGCCCCAGCATTTT.

This clonotype was counted many times. J is TRBJ1-2 and V is TRBV27; 7 bases match TRBD1. This CDR3 region has 15 residues. Germline values: CDR1 MNHEY, CDR2 SMNVEV (reference sequence). With 5 bases clipped from V and 4 bases from J, the junction kept 10 bases outside the gene matches. CDR3 coding DNA: TGTGCCAGCAGTCCGGCCCTGGGACAGCTCTATGGCTACACCTTC. This gives the protein CASSPALGQLYGYTF.

This chain links TRBV14 with TRBJ2-1; 12 nucleotides agree with TRBD2. CDR1 is SGHDN and CDR2 is FVKESK in the germline V gene. CDR3 length: 18 residues. After removal of 0 bases from V and 5 bases from J, the junction contained 8 bases not matched to a gene. The CDR3, as DNA: TGTGCCAGCAGCCAAGATAGGGGACTAGCGGGTCCTCACAATGAGCAGTTCTTC. It translates to CASSQDRGLAGPHNEQFF.

This clonotype came up many times. The rearrangement links TRBV5-1 to TRBJ2-1, with 7 bases aligning to TRBD2. Trimming at V came to 6 bases and at J to 8 bases, leaving 20 bases not matched to a gene. Germline V lookup: CDR1 SGHRS, CDR2 YFSETQ. The CDR3 spans 17 residues. The CDR3 DNA reads TGCGCCAGCACCCTTTGGGGACGGCGGGAGAACGGGTATGAGCAGTTCTTC. It specifies CASTLWGRRENGYEQFF. Full variable domain (remainder filled in from reference TRBV5-1 and TRBJ2-1): KAGVTQTPRYLIKTRGQQVTLSCSPISGHRSVSWYQQTPGQGLQFLFEYFSETQRNKGNFPGRFSGRQFSNSRSEMNVSTLELGDSALYLCASTLWGRRENGYEQFFGPGTRLTVL.

This clonotype was observed at least ten times. This rearrangement joins TRBV11-2 to TRBJ1-2; D is undetermined. V was pared by 4 bases and J by 1 base, with 4 bases between. Looked up from germline, CDR1 is SGHAT and CDR2 is FQNNGV. The CDR3 has 12 amino acids. CDR3 coding DNA: TGTGCCAGCAGCTCAGATAACTATGGCTACACCTTC. It encodes CASSSDNYGYTF.

This clonotype was observed at least ten times. The V gene is TRBV11-2, the J gene TRBJ2-1; D gene ambiguous. V was clipped by 2 bases and J by 6 bases, with 11 bases between them. Germline V gene data show CDR1 as SGHAT and CDR2 as FQNNGV. CDR3 size: 14 residues. CDR3 loop: CASSLTTVSNEQFF. The CDR3 DNA is TGTGCCAGCAGCTTAACTACTGTATCCAATGAGCAGTTCTTC. The full variable domain, with the rest looked up from reference TRBV11-2 and TRBJ2-1, is EAGVAQSPRYKIIEKRQSVAFWCNPISGHATLYWYQQILGQGPKLLIQFQNNGVVDDSQLPKDRFSAERLKGVDSTLKIQPAKLEDSAVYLCASSLTTVSNEQFFGPGTRLTVL.

This clonotype was observed at least ten times. This rearrangement joins TRBV7-9 to TRBJ2-5, with TRBD1 matching 9 bases. The CDR3 has 14 amino acids. After removal of 2 bases from V and 7 bases from J, the junction contained 5 bases not matched to a gene. Germline V gene sequence: CDR1 SEHNR, CDR2 FQNEAQ (reference sequence). The CDR3 DNA reads as TGTGCCAGCAGCTTAACAGGGGGCACGGGGACCCAGTACTTC. It yields the protein CASSLTGGTGTQYF.

This clonotype has ten or more counts. The gene calls are TRBV2 and TRBJ1-2; no firm D call. The CDR3 has 11 amino acids. Germline values: CDR1 SNHLY, CDR2 FYNNEI. V was pared by 6 bases and J by 3 bases, with 5 bases between. The CDR3 loop is CASRNDYGYTF. In DNA, the CDR3 is TGTGCCAGCAGGAACGACTATGGCTACACCTTC.

The chain couples TRBV6-6 to TRBJ2-7; the D gene is possibly TRBD2 (6 bases). Trimming took 0 bases from V and 3 from J, leaving 9 bases between them. CDR3 size: 14 residues. The germline V gene encodes CDR1 MNHNY and CDR2 SVGAGI (reference sequence). The CDR3 sequence is CASSYSRTNYEQYF. The CDR3 DNA follows: TGTGCCAGCAGTTACTCCCGGACTAACTACGAGCAGTACTTC.

This clonotype was detected only a few times. The CDR3 DNA reads as TGTGCCAGTCAAATACGGACAAGGGGAAATGAGCAGTTCTTC. Translated, it gives CASQIRTRGNEQFF. V and J are TRBV11-3 and TRBJ2-1, with D possibly matching TRBD1 (5 bases). The V end was cut by 9 bases, the J end by 7 bases, with 19 bases between. Germline CDR1 reads SGHNT; CDR2 reads YENEEA. This CDR3 is built from 14 residues.

The chain links TRBV4-1 to TRBJ2-2, with D uncertain. The V and J ends lost 4 bases and 3 bases respectively, with 12 bases between them. Germline lookup yields CDR1 MGHRA and CDR2 YSYEKL. This CDR3 spans 15 amino acids. Here the CDR3 DNA reads TGCGCCAGCAGCCCCACCGGCGGAGACACCGGGGAGCTGTTTTTT. Translated: CASSPTGGDTGELFF.

The sample holds many counts of this clonotype. This chain links TRBV3-1 with TRBJ2-5, with 7 bases matching TRBD1. After removal of 1 base from V and 12 bases from J, the junction contained 5 bases not matched to a gene. CDR3 size: 12 residues. Germline V lookup: CDR1 LGHDT, CDR2 YNNKEL (reference sequence). The CDR3 DNA reads TGTGCCAGCAGCCAAGTCCGAGGGGGCAAGTACTTC. Its protein is CASSQVRGGKYF.

This clonotype was recorded many times. This chain joins TRBV20-1 and TRBJ2-7; D not certain. Trimming shortened V by 1 base and J by 1 base, and 14 bases separated the two germline ends. The germline CDR1 and CDR2 sequences are DFQATT and SNEGSKA (reference sequence). The CDR3 is made up of 15 amino acids. The DNA of the CDR3 is TGCAGTGCTAGAGCTCTGACTGTGAGTTCCTACGAGCAGTACTTC. As protein: CSARALTVSSYEQYF.

This clonotype was observed many times. The V call is TRBV6-5, the J call TRBJ2-7; 7 nucleotides match TRBD1. This CDR3 is 14 amino acids long. Germline V gives CDR1 MNHEY, CDR2 SVGAGI. Losses at the gene ends were 7 bases for V and 2 bases for J; bases not matched to a gene: 8. Written as DNA, the CDR3 is TGTGCCAGCACCGCCGACAGGGCCCCCTACGAGCAGTACTTC. The encoded protein is CASTADRAPYEQYF.